This TCR beta chain was captured in a study of blood T cell repertoires in COVID-19. Study details: Samples representing acute and convalescent COVID-19 were sourced from the United States, Italy and Spain.

Study processing details: Estimation of nucleated cell counts was performed using reference gene primer amplification. Sequencing was performed with immunoSEQ multiplex PCR; in TCRdb, only in-frame clones are kept and a portion is missing. V, J and clone size are taken as reported in that table, and D and trimming were inferred from the DNA itself. The sample has a few hundred thousand clones, about 80% seen once. The source is a man aged 45 to 65 who had recovered from COVID-19. Sample: PBMCs or T cells enriched from blood (not recorded which).

CDR3 bases: TGCGCCAGCAGCCCTCGGACTCTAGGGAACACCATATATTTT. Translation: CASSPRTLGNTIYF. The gene calls are TRBV5-1 and TRBJ1-3, with D hard to call. Germline V CDR1 and CDR2: SGHRS, YFSETQ. The ends were cut back, 4 bases at V and 7 bases at J, with 15 bases in the middle. The length of the CDR3 is 14 residues. The variable domain in full, completed from reference TRBV5-1 and TRBJ1-3, reads KAGVTQTPRYLIKTRGQQVTLSCSPISGHRSVSWYQQTPGQGLQFLFEYFSETQRNKGNFPGRFSGRQFSNSRSEMNVSTLELGDSALYLCASSPRTLGNTIYFGEGSWLTVV.